Included here is one T cell receptor beta chain sequence, with context. Its specificity is not known. From germline, CDR1 is GTSNPN and CDR2 SVGIG (reference sequence). V lost 0 bases and J 9 bases, leaving 15 bases between the germline ends. The CDR3 sequence is 15 residues long. The record originates from a study of identifying expanded T cells in peripheral blood. Findings of the study overall: About 1.3 clones differed between technical replicates, versus roughly 17 and 20 over time. Variance in clone template counts between approximately two-week samples significantly increased with total template count across all healthy donors.

No infections or other immune events were documented during collection. Generated by immunoSEQ multiplex PCR, the TCRdb table keeps only in-frame clones and is missing some. The sample includes approximately 100,000 clones, about 89% of them seen just once. The source material was blood. The V call is TRBV30, the J call TRBJ1-6, with a possible D match to TRBD1 (5 bases). The clonotype was recovered from a person aged 18-70 years in good health. The CDR3 sequence is CAWSVRGAGGSPLHF. The DNA for the CDR3 is TGTGCCTGGAGTGTACGCGGGGCTGGGGGTTCACCCCTCCACTTT. Full variable domain (rest looked up from reference TRBV30 and TRBJ1-6): SQTIHQWPATLVQPVGSPLSLECTVEGTSNPNLYWYRQAAGRGLQLLFYSVGIGQISSEVPQNLSASRPQDRQFILSSKKLLLSDSGFYLCAWSVRGAGGSPLHFGNGTRLTVT.